This T cell receptor beta chain was profiled in a study of blood T cell repertoires in COVID-19. On the study more broadly: Samples taken during acute and convalescent COVID-19 were collected in the United States, Italy and Spain.

The CDR3 is made up of 15 amino acids. Sequencing was performed with immunoSEQ multiplex PCR; in TCRdb, only in-frame clones are kept and a portion is missing. The top ten hold 0.2% to 0.3% of the sample, which has some 700,000 clones, about nine tenths seen once. The V gene is TRBV12-2, the J gene TRBJ1-4. TRBV12-2 is listed as a pseudogene. This receptor was identified in a woman between 18 and 29 years old with acute or convalescent COVID-19. The sequenced material came from peripheral blood. For the CDR3, the DNA is TGTGCAAGTCGCCTCCCTGGGGGGGCGCGGGAAAAACTGTTTTTT. Protein product: CASRLPGGAREKLFF.